Sequencing of this TCR beta chain was carried out in a study of regulatory T cells in long-lasting Graves disease (dated by TCRdb to the early 2020s). Background for the entire study: In the newly diagnosed Graves' disease group, patients had been taking antithyroid drugs for less than 3 months. Peripheral blood TCR sequencing and RNA sequencing compared persistent Graves' disease patients with newly diagnosed Graves' disease patients. The study took place in China and was registered as a clinical trial. A total of roughly 35 samples underwent TCR sequencing: about 13 from persistent and 20 from newly diagnosed Graves' disease patients.

The investigation overall reported the following: TRBV28, TRBJ1-2 and TRBJ2-5 were preferentially used in persistent disease, while TRBV20-1 and TRBJ2-1 were favored in newly diagnosed disease. The authors noted that the small sample size was a limitation that may lower accuracy. Only the TCR beta chain was sequenced and analyzed. Peripheral blood alone was examined, since thyroid tissue, which constituted the primary lesion, could not be accessed. More public clonotypes were shared among persistent patients (2,741) than among newly diagnosed patients (roughly 1,000). Compared with newly diagnosed patients, persistent Graves' disease patients had lower TCR Shannon entropy and fewer highly expanded clones, which suggests clonal expansion.

This clonotype was observed many times. This clone's antigen is unknown. One base away there is no much larger clone; base qualities are not given. Library preparation employed multiplex PCR. These reads were obtained on an Illumina HiSeq 4000. To build TCR beta libraries, CDR3 regions were amplified by Arm-PCR using iRepertoire HTBI primers. PCR products were gel purified before sequencing. The original pipeline was this. Gene usage analysis of CDR3 amino acid clonotypes relied on the roughly 60 TRBV and more than twelve TRBJ segments identified across samples. Filtered high-quality paired reads were merged into contigs using COPE and FqMerger. Contigs were aligned with BLAST to IMGT TRBV, TRBD and TRBJ reference genes, and CDR3 was defined per IMGT. Clonotypes above 0.1% frequency were classified as highly expanded clones. Shannon entropy was used to measure repertoire diversity, and the Gini coefficient was used to measure V-J evenness. A clonotype found in more than one individual was treated as public. The public reads were run again by TCRdb, first through fastp at Q25 and then through MiXCR, and only productive beta chains were kept. Identical CDR3 proteins give one entry, which carries the most common genes and DNA. It is TCRdb's table, rather than the study itself, that gives the V and J calls and clone size. The sample table lists about 300,000 distinct CDR3 sequences, over 15% of them with a count of one. The top ten constitute about 40% of the sample.

The sample's time point label is to be understood as: newly diagnosed GD, antithyroid drugs for less than 3 months. RNA was extracted from PBMCs in TRIzol for both TCR sequencing and RNA sequencing. The diagnosis of Graves' disease followed American Thyroid Association guidelines. Patients were recruited from an endocrinology department in Xi'an, China. Each patient gave approximately 10 milliliters of peripheral blood, collected in an EDTA anticoagulant tube. PBMCs were isolated by Ficoll Paque Plus density gradient separation without further T cell sorting. An Agilent 2100 Bioanalyzer and agarose gel were used to check RNA quality, while a NanoDrop 2000 measured RNA concentration. The CDR3, cysteine through phenylalanine, is 15 amino acids long. The DNA shown is the 45-base CDR3, in frame from base 1. A distance of 9 bases separates the germline ends of V and J, which lose 0 bases and 0 bases respectively. CDR1 and CDR2, per the germline V gene, are SGHAT and FQNNGV.

This specimen consisted of peripheral blood mononuclear cells (PBMCs), obtained at new diagnosis, from a patient treated with antithyroid drugs. This clonotype was sampled from a female donor with Graves disease. Recombination joined TRBV11-2 with TRBJ2-7; the D gene lacks a confident call. The sequenced DNA: TGTGCCAGCAGCTTAGATCCCGGCGGCTCCTACGAGCAGTACTTC. Its protein reads: CASSLDPGGSYEQYF.